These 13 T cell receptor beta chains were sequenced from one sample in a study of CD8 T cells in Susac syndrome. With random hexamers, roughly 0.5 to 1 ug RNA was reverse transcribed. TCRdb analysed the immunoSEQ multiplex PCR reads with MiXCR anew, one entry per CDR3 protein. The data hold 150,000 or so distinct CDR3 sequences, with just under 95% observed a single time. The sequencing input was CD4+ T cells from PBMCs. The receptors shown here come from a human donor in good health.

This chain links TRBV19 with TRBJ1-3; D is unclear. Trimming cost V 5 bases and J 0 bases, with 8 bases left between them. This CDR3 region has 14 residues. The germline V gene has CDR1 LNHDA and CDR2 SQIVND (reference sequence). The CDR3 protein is CASSRRYSGNTIYF. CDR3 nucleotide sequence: TGTGCCAGTAGTCGGCGGTACTCTGGAAACACCATATATTTT. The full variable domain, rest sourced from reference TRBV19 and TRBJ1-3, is DGGITQSPKYLFRKEGQNVTLSCEQNLNHDAMYWYRQDPGQGLRLIYYSQIVNDFQKGDIAEGYSVSREKKESFPLTVTSAQKNPTAFYLCASSRRYSGNTIYFGEGSWLTVV.

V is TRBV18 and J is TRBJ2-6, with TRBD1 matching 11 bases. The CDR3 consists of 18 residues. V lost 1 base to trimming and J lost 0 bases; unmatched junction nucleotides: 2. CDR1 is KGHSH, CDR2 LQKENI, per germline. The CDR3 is CASSPRTGGVSGANVLTF. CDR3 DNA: TGTGCCAGCTCACCACGGACAGGGGGCGTCTCTGGGGCCAACGTCCTGACTTTC. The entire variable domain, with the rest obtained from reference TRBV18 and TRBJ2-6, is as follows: NAGVMQNPRHLVRRRGQEARLRCSPMKGHSHVYWYRQLPEEGLKFMVYLQKENIIDESGMPKERFSAEFPKEGPSILRIQQVVRGDSAAYFCASSPRTGGVSGANVLTFGAGSRLTVL.

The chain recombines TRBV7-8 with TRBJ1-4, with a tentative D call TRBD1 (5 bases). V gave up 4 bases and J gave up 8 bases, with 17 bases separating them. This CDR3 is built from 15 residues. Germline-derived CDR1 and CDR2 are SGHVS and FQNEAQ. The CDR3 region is CASSSREGSIEKLFF. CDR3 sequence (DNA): TGTGCCAGCAGCTCCCGGGAGGGGTCTATAGAAAAACTGTTTTTT.

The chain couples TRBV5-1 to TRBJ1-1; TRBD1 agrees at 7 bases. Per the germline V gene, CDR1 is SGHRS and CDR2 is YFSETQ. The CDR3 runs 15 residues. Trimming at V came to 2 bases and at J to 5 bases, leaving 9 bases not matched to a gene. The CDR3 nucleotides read TGCGCCAGCAGCTTAGCAGGGGGATCTCAGACTGAAGCTTTCTTT. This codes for CASSLAGGSQTEAFF.

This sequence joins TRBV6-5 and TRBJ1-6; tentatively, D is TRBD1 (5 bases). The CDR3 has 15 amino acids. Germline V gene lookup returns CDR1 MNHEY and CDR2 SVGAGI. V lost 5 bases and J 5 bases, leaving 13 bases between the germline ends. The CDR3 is CASSPAGQDNSPLHF. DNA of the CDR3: TGTGCCAGCAGTCCCGCGGGGCAAGATAATTCACCCCTCCACTTT.

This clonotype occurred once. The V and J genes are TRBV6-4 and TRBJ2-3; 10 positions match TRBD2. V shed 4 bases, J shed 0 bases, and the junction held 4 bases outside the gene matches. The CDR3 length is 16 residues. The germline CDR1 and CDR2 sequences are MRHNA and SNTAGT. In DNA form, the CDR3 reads TGTGCCAGCAGTGCCACTAGCGGGGCTAGCACAGATACGCAGTATTTT. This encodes CASSATSGASTDTQYF.

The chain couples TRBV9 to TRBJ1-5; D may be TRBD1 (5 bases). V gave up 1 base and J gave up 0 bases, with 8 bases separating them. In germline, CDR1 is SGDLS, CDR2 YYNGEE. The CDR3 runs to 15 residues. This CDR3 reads CASSVSDSSNQPQHF. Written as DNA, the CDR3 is TGTGCCAGCAGCGTATCCGACAGTAGCAATCAGCCCCAGCATTTT.

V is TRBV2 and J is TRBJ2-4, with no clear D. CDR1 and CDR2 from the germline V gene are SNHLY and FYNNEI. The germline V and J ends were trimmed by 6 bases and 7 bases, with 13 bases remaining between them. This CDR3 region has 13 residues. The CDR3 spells CASSVEVGNIQYF. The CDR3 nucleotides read TGTGCCAGCAGCGTCGAGGTTGGGAACATTCAGTACTTC.

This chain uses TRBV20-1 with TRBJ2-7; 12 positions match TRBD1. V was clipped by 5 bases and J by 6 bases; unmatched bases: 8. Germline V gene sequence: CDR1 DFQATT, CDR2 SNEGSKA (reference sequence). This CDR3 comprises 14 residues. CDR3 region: CSALAGQGAGEQYF. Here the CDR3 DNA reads TGCAGTGCTCTCGCGGGACAGGGGGCGGGCGAGCAGTACTTC.

DNA of the CDR3: TGCGCCAGCAGCTTGGATCCCGGGAGCACAGATACGCAGTATTTT. As protein: CASSLDPGSTDTQYF. J is TRBJ2-3 and V is TRBV5-1; D call uncertain. The CDR3 contains 15 residues. The germline CDR1 and CDR2 sequences are SGHRS and YFSETQ. Between the trimmed V and J ends, which lost 0 bases and 0 bases, there was a span of 8 bases.

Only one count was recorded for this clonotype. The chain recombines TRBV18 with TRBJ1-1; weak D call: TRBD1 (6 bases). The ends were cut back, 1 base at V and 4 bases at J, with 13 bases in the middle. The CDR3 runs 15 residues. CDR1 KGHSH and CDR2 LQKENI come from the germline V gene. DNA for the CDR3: TGTGCCAGCTCACCACGGTACAGGGAGGGCACTGAAGCTTTCTTT. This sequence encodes CASSPRYREGTEAFF. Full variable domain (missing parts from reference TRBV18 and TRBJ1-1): NAGVMQNPRHLVRRRGQEARLRCSPMKGHSHVYWYRQLPEEGLKFMVYLQKENIIDESGMPKERFSAEFPKEGPSILRIQQVVRGDSAAYFCASSPRYREGTEAFFGQGTRLTVV.

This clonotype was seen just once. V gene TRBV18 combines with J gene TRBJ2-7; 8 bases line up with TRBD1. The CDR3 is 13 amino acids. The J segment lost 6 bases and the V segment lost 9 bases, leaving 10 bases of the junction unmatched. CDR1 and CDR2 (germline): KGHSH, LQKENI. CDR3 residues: CASSMDRVSEQYF. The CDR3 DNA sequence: TGTGCCAGTTCCATGGACAGGGTAAGCGAGCAGTACTTC. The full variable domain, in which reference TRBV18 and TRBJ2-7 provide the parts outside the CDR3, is NAGVMQNPRHLVRRRGQEARLRCSPMKGHSHVYWYRQLPEEGLKFMVYLQKENIIDESGMPKERFSAEFPKEGPSILRIQQVVRGDSAAYFCASSMDRVSEQYFGPGTRLTVT.

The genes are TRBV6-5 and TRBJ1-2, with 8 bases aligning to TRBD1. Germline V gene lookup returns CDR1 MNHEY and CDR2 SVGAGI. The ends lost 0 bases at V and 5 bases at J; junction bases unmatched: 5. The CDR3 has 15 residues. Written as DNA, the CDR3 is TGTGCCAGCAGTTACTCCTGGACAGGGATTTATGGCTACACCTTC. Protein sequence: CASSYSWTGIYGYTF.